One TCR beta chain is described in this entry. The antigen remains unidentified. The data derive from a study of T cell responses to AZD1222 COVID-19 vaccine. Study results and limitations: Baseline antibody screening turned up just a handful of seropositive AZD1222 recipients. The study sampled repertoires only after the peak T cell response. A rise in Spike-specific TCR breadth and depth followed two AZD1222 doses.

The germline V gene encodes CDR1 SQVTM and CDR2 ANQGSEA. Germline trimming cut 7 bases from V and 2 bases from J; bases unmatched to any gene: 6. The CDR3 is made up of 13 amino acids. TCRdb's table, derived via immunoSEQ multiplex PCR, lists solely in-frame clones and lacks some. The table has around 130,000 clones, over 75% seen once. The clonotype was recovered from an adult in good health. The chain joins TRBV29-1 to TRBJ1-1, with TRBD1 matching 8 bases. The sample was peripheral blood, taken on day 0 of AZD1222 vaccination. This chain's CDR3 is CSALQGGNTEAFF. DNA for the CDR3: TGCAGCGCATTACAGGGGGGAAACACTGAAGCTTTCTTT.